These T cell receptor beta chains were read from a single sample in a study of blood T cells in healthy people across ages. TCRdb passed the 5' RACE reads through MiXCR, listing each CDR3 protein once. The table records 1.8 million or so distinct CDR3 sequences, about two fifths of them present only once. The specimen was blood. These receptor sequences come from a human donor in good health. CDR3s include the opening cysteine and the closing phenylalanine or tryptophan. D genes are given only for firm matches. Clone sizes are given selectively: once, few, many, or a class where the clone is expanded.

CDR3aa: CASSGGQATYNEQFF
CDR3nt: TGTGCCAGCAGCGGCGGACAGGCCACCTACAATGAGCAGTTCTTC
j_gene: TRBJ2-1
abundance: NA
v_gene: TRBV9
d_gene: TRBD1

CDR3aa: CSALGRGQPQHF
CDR3nt: TGCAGTGCCCTAGGAAGGGGCCAGCCCCAGCATTTT
j_gene: TRBJ1-5
abundance: few
v_gene: TRBV20-1
d_gene: NA

CDR3aa: CASSPAGGFNQPQHF
CDR3nt: TGTGCCAGCAGCCCGGCGGGGGGATTCAATCAGCCCCAGCATTTT
j_gene: TRBJ1-5
abundance: few
v_gene: TRBV28
d_gene: NA

CDR3aa: CASSPLGQGVPNEQFF
CDR3nt: TGTGCCAGCTCACCACTGGGACAGGGGGTTCCCAATGAGCAGTTCTTC
j_gene: TRBJ2-1
abundance: few
v_gene: TRBV18
d_gene: TRBD1

CDR3aa: CATSPIPGFYGYTF
CDR3nt: TGTGCCACCTCACCAATTCCCGGGTTCTATGGCTACACCTTC
j_gene: TRBJ1-2
abundance: NA
v_gene: TRBV18
d_gene: NA

CDR3aa: CASSPLFEGVATTPTYEQYF
CDR3nt: TGCGCCAGCAGCCCCCTATTTGAGGGGGTCGCAACCACACCTACCTACGAGCAGTACTTC
j_gene: TRBJ2-7
abundance: NA
v_gene: TRBV4-1
d_gene: NA

CDR3aa: CASSLSKRDTQYF
CDR3nt: TGTGCCAGCAGTTTATCGAAGAGAGATACGCAGTATTTT
j_gene: TRBJ2-3
abundance: NA
v_gene: TRBV27
d_gene: NA

CDR3aa: CAISRGVNNEQFF
CDR3nt: TGTGCCATCAGCCGAGGGGTGAACAATGAGCAGTTCTTC
j_gene: TRBJ2-1
abundance: many
v_gene: TRBV10-3
d_gene: NA

CDR3aa: CASTLSGTGPNYGYTF
CDR3nt: TGTGCCAGCACCTTAAGTGGGACAGGCCCTAACTATGGCTACACCTTC
j_gene: TRBJ1-2
abundance: NA
v_gene: TRBV28
d_gene: TRBD1

CDR3aa: CSVEVSGVNALTF
CDR3nt: TGCAGCGTTGAGGTCTCTGGGGTCAACGCCCTGACTTTC
j_gene: TRBJ2-6
abundance: NA
v_gene: TRBV29-1
d_gene: NA

CDR3aa: CASSPQGAEDEKLFF
CDR3nt: TGTGCCAGCTCACCACAGGGGGCTGAGGACGAAAAACTGTTTTTT
j_gene: TRBJ1-4
abundance: few
v_gene: TRBV18
d_gene: TRBD1

CDR3aa: CASSQRDPPRSTDAQYF
CDR3nt: TGCGCCAGCAGCCAAAGGGACCCTCCGAGGAGCACAGATGCGCAGTATTTT
j_gene: TRBJ2-3
abundance: NA
v_gene: TRBV4-3
d_gene: NA

CDR3aa: CASSTGPGTGGNQPQHF
CDR3nt: TGTGCCAGCAGTACAGGCCCCGGGACAGGGGGCAATCAGCCCCAGCATTTT
j_gene: TRBJ1-5
abundance: NA
v_gene: TRBV27
d_gene: TRBD1

CDR3aa: CASSQESGRNLNTQYF
CDR3nt: TGTGCCAGCAGCCAAGAGTCCGGGAGGAACCTTAATACGCAGTATTTT
j_gene: TRBJ2-3
abundance: NA
v_gene: TRBV3-1
d_gene: TRBD2

CDR3aa: CASSLLSGDSNTDTQYF
CDR3nt: TGTGCCAGCAGCCTCCTCAGTGGGGACAGCAATACAGATACGCAGTATTTT
j_gene: TRBJ2-3
abundance: NA
v_gene: TRBV9
d_gene: TRBD1

CDR3aa: CSVKSGQRYEQYF
CDR3nt: TGCAGCGTAAAATCGGGACAGCGATACGAGCAGTACTTC
j_gene: TRBJ2-7
abundance: few
v_gene: TRBV29-1
d_gene: TRBD1

CDR3aa: CASSSGGAPYEQYF
CDR3nt: TGTGCCAGCAGCAGCGGCGGGGCACCCTACGAGCAGTACTTC
j_gene: TRBJ2-7
abundance: once
v_gene: TRBV7-2
d_gene: NA

CDR3aa: CASSPDETSILSEFF
CDR3nt: TGTGCCAGCAGCCCAGACGAGACTAGCATCCTATCAGAGTTCTTC
j_gene: TRBJ2-1
abundance: NA
v_gene: TRBV7-2
d_gene: TRBD2

CDR3aa: CASSGVGGVNTEAFF
CDR3nt: TGTGCCAGCAGTGGCGTGGGGGGCGTGAACACTGAAGCTTTCTTT
j_gene: TRBJ1-1
abundance: NA
v_gene: TRBV12-3/TRBV12-4
d_gene: NA

CDR3aa: CASSQDDRGLYEQYF
CDR3nt: TGCGCCAGCAGCCAAGATGACAGGGGTCTTTACGAGCAGTACTTC
j_gene: TRBJ2-7
abundance: NA
v_gene: TRBV4-1
d_gene: TRBD1

CDR3aa: CASSLEGQTRTDTQYF
CDR3nt: TGCGCCAGCAGCTTGGAGGGGCAGACCCGCACAGATACGCAGTATTTT
j_gene: TRBJ2-3
abundance: few
v_gene: TRBV5-1
d_gene: NA

CDR3aa: CATSRNPSGTDTQYF
CDR3nt: TGTGCCACCAGCAGAAACCCGAGCGGCACAGATACGCAGTATTTT
j_gene: TRBJ2-3
abundance: few
v_gene: TRBV15
d_gene: NA

CDR3aa: CASSSSDSRYNEQFF
CDR3nt: TGTGCCAGCAGTTCCTCCGACTCCCGATACAATGAGCAGTTCTTC
j_gene: TRBJ2-1
abundance: few
v_gene: TRBV12-3/TRBV12-4
d_gene: NA

CDR3aa: CASRWTGTSYERYF
CDR3nt: TGCGCCAGCAGATGGACAGGGACCTCCTACGAGCGGTACTTC
j_gene: TRBJ2-7
abundance: NA
v_gene: TRBV5-1
d_gene: TRBD1

CDR3aa: CACSLGAGAGNEQFF
CDR3nt: TGTGCCTGCAGCTTAGGGGCGGGGGCGGGGAATGAGCAGTTCTTC
j_gene: TRBJ2-1
abundance: NA
v_gene: TRBV7-6
d_gene: NA

CDR3aa: CASSLLMSTDTQYF
CDR3nt: TGTGCCAGCAGCTTATTGATGAGCACAGATACGCAGTATTTT
j_gene: TRBJ2-3
abundance: few
v_gene: TRBV7-2
d_gene: NA

CDR3aa: CSASKDSGEKLFF
CDR3nt: TGCAGTGCTAGCAAGGATTCAGGGGAAAAACTGTTTTTT
j_gene: TRBJ1-4
abundance: NA
v_gene: TRBV20-1
d_gene: NA

CDR3aa: CASSQGGGAVYEQFF
CDR3nt: TGCGCCAGCAGCCAAGGCGGGGGGGCCGTGTATGAGCAGTTCTTC
j_gene: TRBJ2-1
abundance: few
v_gene: TRBV4-1
d_gene: TRBD2

CDR3aa: CASSHLKGSGELFF
CDR3nt: TGCGCCAGCAGCCACTTAAAGGGCTCCGGGGAGCTGTTTTTT
j_gene: TRBJ2-2
abundance: NA
v_gene: TRBV4-3
d_gene: NA

CDR3aa: CASSLRQGLYNEQFF
CDR3nt: TGTGCCAGCAGCTTAAGACAGGGACTCTACAATGAGCAGTTCTTC
j_gene: TRBJ2-1
abundance: NA
v_gene: TRBV7-9
d_gene: NA

CDR3aa: CASSPDPGGGYGYTF
CDR3nt: TGTGCCAGCAGCCCAGACCCAGGGGGTGGCTATGGCTACACCTTC
j_gene: TRBJ1-2
abundance: NA
v_gene: TRBV11-2
d_gene: TRBD1

CDR3aa: CASSPIGRGVNNEQFF
CDR3nt: TGTGCCAGCAGCCCCATCGGAAGGGGGGTGAACAATGAGCAGTTCTTC
j_gene: TRBJ2-1
abundance: few
v_gene: TRBV12-3/TRBV12-4
d_gene: NA

CDR3aa: CASSRYLTGANSPLHF
CDR3nt: TGCGCCAGCAGCCGATATTTGACAGGGGCGAATTCACCCCTCCACTTT
j_gene: TRBJ1-6
abundance: NA
v_gene: TRBV4-1
d_gene: TRBD1

CDR3aa: CASSSLTGMDTQYF
CDR3nt: TGCGCCAGCAGCTCCCTGACAGGGATGGATACGCAGTATTTT
j_gene: TRBJ2-3
abundance: few
v_gene: TRBV5-1
d_gene: TRBD1

CDR3aa: CASSQTLGAPLGYTF
CDR3nt: TGCGCCAGCAGCCAAACTTTGGGGGCGCCCCTTGGCTACACCTTC
j_gene: TRBJ1-2
abundance: NA
v_gene: TRBV4-3
d_gene: NA

CDR3aa: CASSEAYDNEQFF
CDR3nt: TGTGCTAGCAGTGAGGCTTACGACAATGAGCAGTTCTTC
j_gene: TRBJ2-1
abundance: few
v_gene: TRBV25-1
d_gene: NA

CDR3aa: CASSLATFQETQYF
CDR3nt: TGTGCCAGCAGCTTAGCAACCTTCCAAGAGACCCAGTACTTC
j_gene: TRBJ2-5
abundance: NA
v_gene: TRBV7-8
d_gene: NA

CDR3aa: CASSSQEDRQELFF
CDR3nt: TGTGCCAGCAGTTCCCAGGAGGACAGACAAGAGCTGTTTTTT
j_gene: TRBJ1-4
abundance: NA
v_gene: TRBV12-3/TRBV12-4
d_gene: NA